One and the same sample provided the 10 T cell receptor beta chains below, sequenced in a study of blood T cell repertoires in COVID-19. TCRdb's table, derived via immunoSEQ multiplex PCR, lists solely in-frame clones and lacks some. The data contain roughly 130,000 clones, 79% of them singletons. Sequencing was carried out using peripheral blood. The origin of the receptors is a man between 60 and 70 years old with acute or convalescent COVID-19.

This chain uses TRBV9 with TRBJ1-1; 9 nucleotides line up with TRBD1. The CDR3 covers 16 residues. The junction had 4 bases not matched to a gene; V was cut back by 1 base and J by 0 bases. Germline CDR1 is SGDLS and CDR2 is YYNGEE. The CDR3 DNA reads TGTGCCAGCAGCGTATTACAGGGGGCGCTGAACACTGAAGCTTTCTTT. Amino acid sequence: CASSVLQGALNTEAFF.

This sequence joins TRBV7-8 and TRBJ2-7; 7 nucleotides match TRBD2. Germline CDR1 SGHVS, CDR2 FQNEAQ. The J segment lost 2 bases and the V segment lost 2 bases, leaving 9 bases of the junction unmatched. The CDR3 spans 16 residues. Here the CDR3 reads CASSLTGGRPPYEQYF. The DNA for the CDR3 is TGTGCCAGCAGCTTAACGGGCGGGAGACCCCCCTACGAGCAGTACTTC. The complete variable domain, with remaining parts taken from reference TRBV7-8 and TRBJ2-7, reads GAGVSQSPRYKVAKRGQDVALRCDPISGHVSLFWYQQALGQGPEFLTYFQNEAQLDKSGLPSDRFFAERPEGSVSTLKIQRTQQEDSAVYLCASSLTGGRPPYEQYFGPGTRLTVT.

The rearrangement uses TRBV13 and TRBJ2-7, with 8 positions matching TRBD2. The CDR3 loop spans 14 amino acids. V was clipped by 0 bases and J by 6 bases; unmatched bases: 4. CDR1 and CDR2 from the germline V gene are PRHDT and FYEKMQ (reference sequence). The CDR3 loop reads CASSLGGRASEQYF. As DNA, the CDR3 is TGTGCCAGCAGCTTAGGCGGGAGGGCGAGCGAGCAGTACTTC.

The CDR3 reads CSVEAGDGAGYGYTF. For the CDR3, the DNA is TGCAGCGTTGAAGCAGGGGACGGTGCCGGCTATGGCTACACCTTC. The genes are TRBV29-1 and TRBJ1-2; TRBD1 is a possible D gene (6 bases). This CDR3 has 15 amino acids. The V and J ends lost 1 base and 4 bases respectively, with 16 bases between them. CDR1 and CDR2 (germline): SQVTM, ANQGSEA.

V is TRBV28 and J is TRBJ1-6, with 7 bases matching TRBD1. Trimming removed 6 bases from V and 15 bases from J; junction bases left unmatched: 14. CDR1 MDHEN and CDR2 SYDVKM come from the germline V gene. This CDR3 is built from 14 residues. The CDR3 region is CASRHRGTIQGLHF. CDR3 DNA: TGTGCCAGCAGGCACAGGGGTACAATTCAGGGCCTCCACTTT.

The chain has TRBV7-2 and TRBJ1-5; possibly TRBD1 for D (6 bases). The CDR3 is made up of 15 amino acids. V was shortened by 2 bases and J by 7 bases, with 15 bases between the two germline ends. CDR1 is SGHTA and CDR2 is FQGNSA in the germline V gene. Here the CDR3 DNA reads TGTGCCAGCAGCTTAAGCGCAGGGGAAGACCAGCCCCAGCATTTT. Translating it yields CASSLSAGEDQPQHF.

The gene calls are TRBV6-5 and TRBJ2-1, with D maybe TRBD2 (6 bases). The V and J ends lost 6 bases and 5 bases respectively, with 14 bases between them. This CDR3 is 14 amino acids long. Germline V gives CDR1 MNHEY, CDR2 SVGAGI. The CDR3 region has the DNA TGTGCCAGCAGCGGCGGGACGGGGCACAATGAGCAGTTCTTC. It yields the protein CASSGGTGHNEQFF.

The chain employs TRBV7-2 and TRBJ1-1; D remains unclear. This CDR3 spans 11 amino acids. The germline gives CDR1 SGHTA, CDR2 FQGNSA. Trimming took 3 bases from V and 7 from J, leaving 6 bases between them. The CDR3 coding sequence is TGTGCCAGCAGCTTCCGGGGTGAAGCTTTCTTT. This codes for CASSFRGEAFF.

The rearrangement uses TRBV3-1 (or the pseudogene TRBV3-2) and TRBJ1-6, with D unclear. V gave up 1 base and J gave up 9 bases, with 4 bases separating them. CDR1 LGHDT and CDR2 YNNKEL come from the germline V gene (reference sequence). This CDR3 contains 12 residues. CDR3 in amino acids: CASSQVSSPLHF. CDR3 bases: TGTGCCAGCAGCCAAGTCAGTTCACCCCTCCACTTT.

This chain joins TRBV30 and TRBJ1-5, with D perhaps TRBD1 (6 bases). V gave up 2 bases and J gave up 2 bases, with 19 bases separating them. The CDR3 loop spans 17 amino acids. CDR1 is GTSNPN and CDR2 is SVGIG in the germline V gene (reference sequence). The CDR3 sequence is CAWSRVGGALGNQPQHF. CDR3 DNA: TGTGCCTGGAGTCGTGTAGGGGGGGCGTTAGGCAATCAGCCCCAGCATTTT.